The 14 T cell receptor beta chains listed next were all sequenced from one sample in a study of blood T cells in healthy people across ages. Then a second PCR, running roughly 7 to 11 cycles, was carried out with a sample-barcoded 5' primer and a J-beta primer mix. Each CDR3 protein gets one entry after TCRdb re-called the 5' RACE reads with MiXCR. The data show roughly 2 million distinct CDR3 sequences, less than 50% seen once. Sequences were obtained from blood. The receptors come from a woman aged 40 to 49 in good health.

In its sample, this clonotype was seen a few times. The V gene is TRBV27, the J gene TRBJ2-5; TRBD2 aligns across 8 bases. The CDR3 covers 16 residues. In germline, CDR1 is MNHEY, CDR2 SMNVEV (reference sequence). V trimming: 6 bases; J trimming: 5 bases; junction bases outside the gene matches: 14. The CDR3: CASRIGGAGRTETQYF. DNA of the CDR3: TGTGCCAGCAGAATCGGGGGGGCGGGTAGAACGGAGACCCAGTACTTC.

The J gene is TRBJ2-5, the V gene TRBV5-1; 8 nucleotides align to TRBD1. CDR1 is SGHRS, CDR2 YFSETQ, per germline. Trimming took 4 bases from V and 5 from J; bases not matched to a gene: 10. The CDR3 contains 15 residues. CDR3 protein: CASSVQTGASETQYF. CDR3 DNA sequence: TGCGCCAGCAGCGTACAGACAGGGGCGAGCGAGACCCAGTACTTC.

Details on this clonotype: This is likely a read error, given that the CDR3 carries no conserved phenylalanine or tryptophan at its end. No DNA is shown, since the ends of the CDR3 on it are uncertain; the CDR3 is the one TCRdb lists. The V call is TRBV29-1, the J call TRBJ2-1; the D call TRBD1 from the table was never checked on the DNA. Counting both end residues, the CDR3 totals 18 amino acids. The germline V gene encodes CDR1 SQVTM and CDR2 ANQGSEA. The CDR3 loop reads CSVDDKGGSSYNEQFFGL.

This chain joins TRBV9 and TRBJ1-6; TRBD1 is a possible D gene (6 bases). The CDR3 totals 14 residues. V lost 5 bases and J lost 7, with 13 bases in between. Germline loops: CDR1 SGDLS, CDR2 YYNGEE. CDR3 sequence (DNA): TGTGCCAGCAGACAAGGGGGGTCGAATTCACCCCTCCACTTT. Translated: CASRQGGSNSPLHF.

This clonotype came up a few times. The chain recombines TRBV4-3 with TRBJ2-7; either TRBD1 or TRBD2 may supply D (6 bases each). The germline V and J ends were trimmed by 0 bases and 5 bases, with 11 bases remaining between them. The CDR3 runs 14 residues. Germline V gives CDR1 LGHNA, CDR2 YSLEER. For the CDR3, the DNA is TGCGCCAGCAGCCAAGATGGGGGGCACAACGAGCAGTACTTC. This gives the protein CASSQDGGHNEQYF.

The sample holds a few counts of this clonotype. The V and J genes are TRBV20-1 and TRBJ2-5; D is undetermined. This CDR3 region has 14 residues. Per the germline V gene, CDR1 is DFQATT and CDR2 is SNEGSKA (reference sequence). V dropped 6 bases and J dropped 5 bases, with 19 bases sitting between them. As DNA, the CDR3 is TGCAGTGCCGATGGGTGGGCAGTACAGGAGACCCAGTACTTC. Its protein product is CSADGWAVQETQYF.

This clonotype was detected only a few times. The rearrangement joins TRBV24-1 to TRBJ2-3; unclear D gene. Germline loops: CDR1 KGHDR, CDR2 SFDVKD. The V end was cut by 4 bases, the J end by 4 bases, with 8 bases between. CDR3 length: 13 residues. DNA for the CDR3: TGTGCCACCAGTGACCCCATTGCAGATACGCAGTATTTT. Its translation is CATSDPIADTQYF.

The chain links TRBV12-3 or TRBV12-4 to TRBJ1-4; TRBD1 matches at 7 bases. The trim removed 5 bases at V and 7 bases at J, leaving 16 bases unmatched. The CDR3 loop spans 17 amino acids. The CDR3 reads CASSLYGPGGGIEKLFF. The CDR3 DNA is TGTGCCAGCAGTCTATACGGCCCAGGGGGTGGGATTGAAAAACTGTTTTTT.

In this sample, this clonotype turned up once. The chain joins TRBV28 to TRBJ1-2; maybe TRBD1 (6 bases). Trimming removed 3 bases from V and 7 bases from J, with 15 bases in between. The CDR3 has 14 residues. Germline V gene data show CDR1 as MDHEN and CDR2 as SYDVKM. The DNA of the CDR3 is TGTGCCAGCAGTTTCGGACAGACCGACTTTGGCTACACCTTC. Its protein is CASSFGQTDFGYTF.

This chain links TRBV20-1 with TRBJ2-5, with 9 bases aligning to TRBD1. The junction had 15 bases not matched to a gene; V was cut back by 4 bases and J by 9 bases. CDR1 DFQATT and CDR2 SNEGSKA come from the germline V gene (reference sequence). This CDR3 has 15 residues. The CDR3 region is CSATTPGTGNEAQYF. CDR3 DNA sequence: TGCAGTGCTACCACTCCCGGGACAGGGAATGAGGCCCAGTACTTC.

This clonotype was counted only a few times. The CDR3 is CASSFDRAGTSGGYYNEQFF. The CDR3 nucleotides read TGCGCCAGCAGCTTCGACCGGGCCGGGACTAGCGGGGGCTACTACAATGAGCAGTTCTTC. The V gene is TRBV5-1, the J gene TRBJ2-1; 14 nucleotides match TRBD2. Germline V CDR1 and CDR2: SGHRS, YFSETQ. The ends lost 2 bases at V and 3 bases at J; junction bases unmatched: 13. The CDR3 consists of 20 residues.

CDR3 sequence (DNA): TGTGCCAGCAGCTCACACCCGGGAGAGGGGAACTATGGCTACACCTTC. Its protein product is CASSSHPGEGNYGYTF. This rearrangement joins TRBV9 to TRBJ1-2, with a weak D call TRBD1 (5 bases). This CDR3 spans 16 amino acids. CDR1 is SGDLS, CDR2 YYNGEE, per germline. Trimming took 4 bases from V and 2 from J, leaving 18 bases between them.

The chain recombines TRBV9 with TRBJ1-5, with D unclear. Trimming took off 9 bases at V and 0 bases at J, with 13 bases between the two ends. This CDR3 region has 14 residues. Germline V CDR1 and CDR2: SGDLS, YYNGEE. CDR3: CANQRTDSNQPQHF. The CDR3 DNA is TGTGCCAACCAAAGGACGGATAGCAATCAGCCCCAGCATTTT.

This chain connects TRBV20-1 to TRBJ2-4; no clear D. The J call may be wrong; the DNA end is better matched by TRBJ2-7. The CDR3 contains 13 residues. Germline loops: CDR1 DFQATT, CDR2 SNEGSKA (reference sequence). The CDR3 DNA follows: TGCAGTGCTATGGGGAAATCCCTCTACGAGCAGTACTTC. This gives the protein CSAMGKSLYEQYF.